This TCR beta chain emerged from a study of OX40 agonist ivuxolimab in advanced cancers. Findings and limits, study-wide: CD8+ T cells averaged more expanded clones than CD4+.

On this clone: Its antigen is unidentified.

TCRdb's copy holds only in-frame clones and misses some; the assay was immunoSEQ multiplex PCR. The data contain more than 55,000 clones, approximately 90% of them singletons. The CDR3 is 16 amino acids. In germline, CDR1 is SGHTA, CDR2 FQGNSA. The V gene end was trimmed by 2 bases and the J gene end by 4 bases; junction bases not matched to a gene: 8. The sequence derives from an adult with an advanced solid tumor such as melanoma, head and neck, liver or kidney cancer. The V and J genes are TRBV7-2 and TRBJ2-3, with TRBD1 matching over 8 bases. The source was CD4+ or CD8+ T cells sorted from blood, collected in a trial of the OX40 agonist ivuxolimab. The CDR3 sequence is CASSLQGAGLSDTQYF. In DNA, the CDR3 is TGTGCCAGCAGCTTACAGGGGGCCGGTTTGTCAGATACGCAGTATTTT.